These 28 T cell receptor beta chains were all obtained from the same sample, sequenced in a study of Graves' ophthalmopathy and Graves' hyperthyroidism. RNA transcripts yielded amplified TCR beta CDR3 regions. HTBI-primed RT-PCR formed the first round, and a multiplex PCR formed the second. MiXCR, run by TCRdb on the multiplex PCR reads, gives a single entry per CDR3 protein. The sample contains hundreds of thousands of distinct CDR3 sequences, about 46% of which appear only once. Sequencing used peripheral blood. The receptors derive from an adult man with Graves' ophthalmopathy.

The CDR3 region has the DNA TGTGCCAGCAGTCGACAGGGGGCAAAGGAGACCCAGTACTTC. Its protein is CASSRQGAKETQYF. The chain is built from TRBV6-6 and TRBJ2-5, with 10 bases that match TRBD1. CDR3 length: 14 residues. Germline loops: CDR1 MNHNY, CDR2 SVGAGI (reference sequence). J was trimmed by 5 bases and V by 5 bases; bases with no gene match: 5.

The chain has TRBV5-6 and TRBJ2-7; a possible D gene is TRBD1 (6 bases). The germline V gene encodes CDR1 SGHDT and CDR2 YYEEEE. CDR3 size: 14 residues. V was trimmed by 2 bases and J by 3 bases, leaving 12 bases between them. The CDR3 DNA reads as TGTGCCAGCAGCTTAAAGGGACACGGCTACGAGCAGTACTTC. It specifies CASSLKGHGYEQYF.

The V call is TRBV19, the J call TRBJ1-4, with 7 bases matching TRBD1. The germline CDR1 and CDR2 sequences are LNHDA and SQIVND (reference sequence). CDR3 length: 14 residues. V trimming: 4 bases; J trimming: 5 bases; junction bases outside the gene matches: 4. This chain's CDR3 is CASSTDRRNEKLFF. CDR3 DNA sequence: TGTGCCAGTAGTACGGACAGGAGAAATGAAAAACTGTTTTTT.

The chain carries TRBV7-2 and TRBJ2-3; 7 bases are a match to TRBD1. J was trimmed by 2 bases and V by 0 bases; bases with no gene match: 14. Germline V gives CDR1 SGHTA, CDR2 FQGNSA. The CDR3 sequence is 19 residues long. CDR3 DNA: TGTGCCAGCAGCTTAGCGCTAGGTAGATCCCAGGGGGTCACAGATACGCAGTATTTT. Its translation is CASSLALGRSQGVTDTQYF. The full variable domain, rest sourced from reference TRBV7-2 and TRBJ2-3, is GAGVSQSPSNKVTEKGKDVELRCDPISGHTALYWYRQSLGQGLEFLIYFQGNSAPDKSGLPSDRFSAERTGGSVSTLTIQRTQQEDSAVYLCASSLALGRSQGVTDTQYFGPGTRLTVL.

This clonotype was recorded a few times. V usage is TRBV7-3 and J usage is TRBJ2-7; D remains unclear. Trimming stripped 3 bases from V and 1 base from J, with 7 bases between. There are 13 residues in the CDR3. CDR1 and CDR2 from the germline V gene are SGHTA and FQGTGA. CDR3 nucleotides: TGTGCCAGCAGCTTCGACATTTCCTACGAGCAGTACTTC. Its translation is CASSFDISYEQYF.

The chain employs TRBV5-4 and TRBJ2-7; maybe TRBD1 (6 bases). Germline lookup yields CDR1 SGHNT and CDR2 YYREEE (reference sequence). V shed 3 bases and J shed 6 bases, with 16 bases lying between them. The CDR3 spans 14 residues. Here the CDR3 reads CASSSMTQGREQYF. The CDR3, as DNA: TGTGCCAGCAGCTCCATGACCCAGGGGCGCGAGCAGTACTTC.

The chain employs TRBV2 and TRBJ1-1, with D unclear. Trimming removed 4 bases from V and 1 base from J, with 7 bases in between. This CDR3 comprises 13 residues. Germline V CDR1 and CDR2: SNHLY, FYNNEI. The CDR3 sequence is CASSAEQNTEAFF. In nucleotides, the CDR3 is TGTGCCAGCAGTGCTGAACAGAACACTGAAGCTTTCTTT.

The chain couples TRBV20-1 to TRBJ2-5, with 7 bases matching TRBD2. V trimming: 3 bases; J trimming: 4 bases; junction bases outside the gene matches: 14. The CDR3 is made up of 16 amino acids. Germline CDR1 is DFQATT and CDR2 is SNEGSKA (reference sequence). CDR3 DNA sequence: TGCAGTGCTAGGAGTGATAGCGGGCGGGCTGGAGAGACCCAGTACTTC. As protein: CSARSDSGRAGETQYF.

J is TRBJ2-5 and V is TRBV7-9, with unresolved D. The CDR3 is made up of 17 amino acids. V lost 6 bases and J 4 bases, leaving 24 bases between the germline ends. The germline V gene encodes CDR1 SEHNR and CDR2 FQNEAQ (reference sequence). The CDR3 spells CASSLFPLPRALETQYF. The CDR3 DNA follows: TGTGCCAGCAGTTTATTCCCTCTCCCTAGGGCCTTAGAGACCCAGTACTTC.

Of note for this clonotype: At one end the junction does not follow the germline gene, possibly because of a read error. CDR3 loop: CASSRNPDPQETQYF. CDR3 coding DNA: TGTGCTAGCAGCCGTAACCCGGACCCACAAGAGACCCAGTACTTC. The chain uses TRBV7-7 and TRBJ2-5; D not certain. Germline CDR1 and CDR2: SSHAT and FNYEAQ (reference sequence). The CDR3 runs 15 residues.

The table lists this clonotype with a few counts. The rearrangement uses TRBV20-1 and TRBJ1-5; no clear D. Trimming stripped 3 bases from V and 4 bases from J, with 10 bases between. CDR1 and CDR2 from the germline V gene are DFQATT and SNEGSKA (reference sequence). There are 13 residues in the CDR3. Here the CDR3 reads CSASQEINQPQHF. The CDR3 region has the DNA TGCAGTGCTAGCCAGGAGATTAATCAGCCCCAGCATTTT.

This clonotype showed up many times. The rearrangement links TRBV27 to TRBJ1-1; tentatively, D is TRBD1 (5 bases). V gave up 3 bases and J gave up 3 bases, with 11 bases separating them. The CDR3 is 14 residues long. Looked up from germline, CDR1 is MNHEY and CDR2 is SMNVEV (reference sequence). The CDR3 here is CASSLGGWDTEAFF. The CDR3 DNA sequence: TGTGCCAGCAGTTTGGGGGGGTGGGACACTGAAGCTTTCTTT.

The chain joins TRBV24-1 to TRBJ1-5; 7 bases are shared with TRBD1. Germline V gene lookup returns CDR1 KGHDR and CDR2 SFDVKD. The V gene end was trimmed by 3 bases and the J gene end by 6 bases; junction bases not matched to a gene: 4. The CDR3 sequence is 14 residues long. The CDR3 DNA reads as TGTGCCACCAGTGATAAAGCAGGGGGTCAGCCCCAGCATTTT. The encoded protein is CATSDKAGGQPQHF.

This clonotype was picked up many times. The chain employs TRBV10-2 and TRBJ1-1; no definite D call. The V and J ends lost 6 bases and 0 bases respectively, with 14 bases between them. The CDR3 has 15 residues. Germline CDR1 is WSHSY and CDR2 is SAAADI. The DNA for the CDR3 is TGCGCCAGCAGACTATGGGCAGGACTGAACACTGAAGCTTTCTTT. Protein: CASRLWAGLNTEAFF.

Points on this clonotype: Possible read error: a much larger clone is one base away. The rearrangement joins TRBV10-2 to TRBJ1-1; D is undetermined. The CDR3 runs 12 residues. The germline gives CDR1 WSHSY, CDR2 SAAADI. Between the trimmed V and J ends, which lost 9 bases and 4 bases, there was a span of 12 bases. In nucleotides, the CDR3 is TGCGCCAGAGGCAGGATGCGCACTGAAGCTTTCTTT. Protein: CARGRMRTEAFF.

The J gene is TRBJ2-7, the V gene TRBV11-2; D call uncertain. The germline gives CDR1 SGHAT, CDR2 FQNNGV. Between the trimmed V and J ends, which lost 6 bases and 5 bases, there was a span of 14 bases. The CDR3 is 13 residues long. The CDR3 DNA follows: TGTGCCAGCAGACCCGTTAGGCGCCACGAGCAGTACTTC. Translated, it gives CASRPVRRHEQYF.

This clonotype was seen a handful of times. The chain employs TRBV9 and TRBJ2-2; D remains unclear. Germline CDR1 and CDR2: SGDLS and YYNGEE. CDR3 size: 15 residues. V lost 0 bases, J lost 4 bases, and 10 bases lay in between. The CDR3 here is CASSVGGSGTGELFF. CDR3 coding DNA: TGTGCCAGCAGCGTAGGGGGATCGGGCACCGGGGAGCTGTTTTTT. Together with reference TRBV9 and TRBJ2-2, the CDR3 gives the full variable domain: DSGVTQTPKHLITATGQRVTLRCSPRSGDLSVYWYQQSLDQGLQFLIQYYNGEERAKGNILERFSAQQFPDLHSELNLSSLELGDSALYFCASSVGGSGTGELFFGEGSRLTVL.

The rearrangement uses TRBV20-1 and TRBJ1-2; D remains ambiguous. V was pared by 0 bases and J by 6 bases, with 11 bases between. Germline V lookup: CDR1 DFQATT, CDR2 SNEGSKA (reference sequence). This CDR3 spans 13 amino acids. The CDR3: CSARDRRLNGYTF. The CDR3 nucleotides are TGCAGTGCTAGAGATCGGCGGCTGAATGGCTACACCTTC.

The chain has TRBV7-3 and TRBJ2-2; 8 nucleotides align to TRBD2. The CDR3 contains 16 residues. Trimming took 0 bases from V and 4 from J; bases not matched to a gene: 4. The germline CDR1 and CDR2 sequences are SGHTA and FQGTGA. The CDR3, as DNA: TGTGCCAGCAGCTTAACCGCGGGGGGCCCCACCGGGGAGCTGTTTTTT. Translation gives CASSLTAGGPTGELFF.

This chain uses TRBV11-2 with TRBJ2-5; 10 bases align to TRBD1. CDR1 and CDR2 from the germline V gene are SGHAT and FQNNGV. The trim removed 4 bases at V and 5 bases at J, leaving 7 bases unmatched. There are 15 residues in the CDR3. The CDR3 protein is CASSYSTGGRETQYF. Here the CDR3 DNA reads TGTGCCAGCAGCTACTCGACAGGGGGCCGGGAGACCCAGTACTTC.

The rearrangement links TRBV6-5 to TRBJ1-5; D ambiguous. Germline V gene sequence: CDR1 MNHEY, CDR2 SVGAGI. Trimming left V 6 bases short and J 0 bases short, with 9 bases between. This CDR3 is built from 14 residues. The CDR3 is CASSPLDSNQPQHF. The CDR3 nucleotides read TGTGCCAGCAGCCCTCTTGATAGCAATCAGCCCCAGCATTTT.

This chain uses TRBV5-1 with TRBJ2-7; 14 nucleotides match TRBD2. Trimming at V came to 4 bases and at J to 7 bases, leaving 4 bases not matched to a gene. Germline V gene data show CDR1 as SGHRS and CDR2 as YFSETQ. This CDR3 has 14 amino acids. The CDR3 here is CASSPGLAGEEQYF. CDR3 bases: TGCGCCAGCAGCCCGGGACTAGCGGGGGAAGAGCAGTACTTC. Full variable domain (missing parts from reference TRBV5-1 and TRBJ2-7): KAGVTQTPRYLIKTRGQQVTLSCSPISGHRSVSWYQQTPGQGLQFLFEYFSETQRNKGNFPGRFSGRQFSNSRSEMNVSTLELGDSALYLCASSPGLAGEEQYFGPGTRLTVT.

The rearrangement uses TRBV9 and TRBJ1-1, with D possibly TRBD1 on 5 matching bases. Trimming cost V 4 bases and J 4 bases, with 14 bases left between them. The CDR3 sequence is 14 residues long. The germline gives CDR1 SGDLS, CDR2 YYNGEE. CDR3 sequence: CASSRLRAGTEAFF. The DNA for the CDR3 is TGTGCCAGCAGCCGCCTCAGGGCCGGCACTGAAGCTTTCTTT.

This clonotype was seen only once. The chain has TRBV7-6 and TRBJ1-1; D call uncertain. The ends were cut back, 6 bases at V and 6 bases at J, with 23 bases in the middle. This CDR3 has 16 amino acids. Per germline, CDR1 SGHVS and CDR2 FNYEAQ. CDR3 amino acids: CASSFTGMDQRAEAFF. CDR3 DNA sequence: TGTGCCAGCAGTTTTACTGGTATGGATCAGCGCGCTGAAGCTTTCTTT.

There are a few counts of this clonotype. This rearrangement joins TRBV18 to TRBJ1-2; TRBD1 might be the D (5 bases). The CDR3 extends over 13 amino acids. The V end was cut by 6 bases, the J end by 6 bases, with 14 bases between. Germline V lookup: CDR1 KGHSH, CDR2 LQKENI. This chain's CDR3 is CASSPGMENGYTF. CDR3 nucleotide sequence: TGTGCCAGCTCCCCAGGGATGGAAAATGGCTACACCTTC. The full variable domain, rest sourced from reference TRBV18 and TRBJ1-2, is NAGVMQNPRHLVRRRGQEARLRCSPMKGHSHVYWYRQLPEEGLKFMVYLQKENIIDESGMPKERFSAEFPKEGPSILRIQQVVRGDSAAYFCASSPGMENGYTFGSGTRLTVV.

The chain employs TRBV29-1 and TRBJ2-5; D is unresolved. V lost 2 bases to trimming and J lost 9 bases, with 4 bases between them. The CDR3 consists of 9 residues. CDR1 and CDR2 from the germline V gene are SQVTM and ANQGSEA. The chain's CDR3 is CSVESAQYF. In nucleotides, the CDR3 is TGCAGCGTTGAATCGGCCCAGTACTTC.

The chain couples TRBV20-1 to TRBJ2-7, with TRBD1 identical over 10 bases. The CDR3 extends over 12 amino acids. Looked up from germline, CDR1 is DFQATT and CDR2 is SNEGSKA (reference sequence). J was trimmed by 7 bases and V by 5 bases; bases with no gene match: 5. CDR3 bases: TGCAGTGCTCCGGACAGGGGGGAGGAGCAGTACTTC. Protein: CSAPDRGEEQYF.

This clonotype was observed many times. The chain uses TRBV24-1 and TRBJ1-2; 8 bases map to TRBD1. Germline CDR1 KGHDR, CDR2 SFDVKD. Trimming removed 5 bases from V and 7 bases from J; junction bases left unmatched: 8. This CDR3 comprises 14 residues. For the CDR3, the DNA is TGTGCCACCAGTGGAGCAGGGGGCATCAGTGGCTACACCTTC. It specifies CATSGAGGISGYTF.